A single sample gave rise to the 9 T cell receptor beta chains below, sequenced in a study of Graves' ophthalmopathy and Graves' hyperthyroidism. Researchers took RNA transcripts and amplified TCR beta CDR3 regions from them. Investigators did first-round RT-PCR with HTBI primers, then second-round multiplex PCR. TCRdb used MiXCR to reprocess the multiplex PCR reads, holding one entry per CDR3 protein. The repertoire holds hundreds of thousands of distinct CDR3 sequences, with roughly two fifths as singletons. Sequences were obtained from peripheral blood. Receptors were obtained from an adult man with Graves' ophthalmopathy.

This clonotype was recorded at least ten times. V usage is TRBV7-3 and J usage is TRBJ2-5; 7 positions agree with TRBD2. V dropped 2 bases and J dropped 4; count of bases not matched to a gene: 7. This CDR3 has 15 residues. CDR1 and CDR2 (germline): SGHTA, FQGTGA. The CDR3 spells CASSLSGTKRETQYF. DNA of the CDR3: TGTGCCAGCAGCTTATCCGGGACTAAGAGAGAGACCCAGTACTTC.

As regards this clonotype: The germline gene is not matched at one end of the junction; a read error may be the cause. The chain has TRBV19 and TRBJ1-6; no clear D. Germline CDR1 reads LNHDA; CDR2 reads SQIVND (reference sequence). The CDR3 covers 13 residues. This CDR3 is CTSTEQNNSPLHF. CDR3 DNA sequence: TGTACCAGTACGGAACAGAATAATTCACCCCTCCACTTT.

This clonotype has a count of ten or more. The chain has TRBV7-8 and TRBJ1-2, with D maybe TRBD1 (6 bases). Germline-derived CDR1 and CDR2 are SGHVS and FQNEAQ. The V gene lost 5 bases and the J gene lost 7 bases, with 17 bases spanning the gap. This CDR3 region has 14 residues. This CDR3 reads CASSPVGGQGGYTF. Written as DNA, the CDR3 is TGTGCCAGCAGCCCCGTAGGGGGGCAGGGTGGCTACACCTTC.

In its sample, this clonotype was seen many times. The genes are TRBV7-9 and TRBJ1-4; D ambiguous. The CDR3 has 15 residues. V was shortened by 0 bases and J by 7 bases, with 12 bases between the two germline ends. CDR1 and CDR2 from the germline V gene are SEHNR and FQNEAQ (reference sequence). The DNA of the CDR3 is TGTGCCAGCAGCTTAGCGAGAGGGATAGGTGAAAAACTGTTTTTT. This sequence encodes CASSLARGIGEKLFF.

This rearrangement joins TRBV7-9 to TRBJ1-3, with D maybe TRBD1 (5 bases). The CDR3 loop spans 15 amino acids. V was cut by 3 bases and J by 2 bases, with 11 bases left in between. Per the germline V gene, CDR1 is SEHNR and CDR2 is FQNEAQ (reference sequence). DNA for the CDR3: TGTGCCAGCAGCTTTGGGACTATCGCTGGAAACACCATATATTTT. As protein: CASSFGTIAGNTIYF.

This clonotype was counted ten times or more. The rearrangement uses TRBV2 and TRBJ1-1; no clear D gene. The germline gives CDR1 SNHLY, CDR2 FYNNEI. The CDR3 is 15 amino acids. V was clipped by 5 bases and J by 0 bases, with 13 bases between them. The CDR3 loop reads CASSRRQTMNTEAFF. The CDR3 DNA follows: TGTGCCAGCAGTCGGCGTCAGACAATGAACACTGAAGCTTTCTTT.

At least ten counts were recorded for this clonotype. The chain is built from TRBV29-1 and TRBJ1-1, with D tentatively TRBD1 (5 bases). The germline V gene has CDR1 SQVTM and CDR2 ANQGSEA. Deletions cut 6 bases from V and 1 base from J, with 12 bases between. CDR3 size: 13 residues. The CDR3 loop is CSVQGWENTEAFF. In DNA form, the CDR3 reads TGCAGCGTCCAGGGATGGGAGAACACTGAAGCTTTCTTT. The variable domain in full, with the rest retrieved from reference TRBV29-1 and TRBJ1-1, is SAVISQKPSRDICQRGTSLTIQCQVDSQVTMMFWYRQQPGQSLTLIATANQGSEATYESGFVIDKFPISRPNLTFSTLTVSNMSPEDSSIYLCSVQGWENTEAFFGQGTRLTVV.

This clonotype was detected only a few times. The V call is TRBV19, the J call TRBJ2-7; 9 bases are a match to TRBD1. Germline loops: CDR1 LNHDA, CDR2 SQIVND (reference sequence). Germline trimming cut 1 base from V and 5 bases from J; bases unmatched to any gene: 6. The CDR3 contains 15 residues. The CDR3 DNA follows: TGTGCCAGTAGTATAGGGGACAGGGAAAGACACGAGCAGTACTTC. It specifies CASSIGDRERHEQYF.

This clonotype was counted a few times. Here the CDR3 reads CASSLYQPQHF. CDR3 sequence (DNA): TGTGCCAGCAGCTTGTATCAGCCCCAGCATTTT. The chain combines TRBV5-8 with TRBJ1-5; D not resolved. This CDR3 comprises 11 residues. Germline values: CDR1 SGHTS, CDR2 YDEGEE. V was cut by 1 base and J by 5 bases, with 1 base left in between.